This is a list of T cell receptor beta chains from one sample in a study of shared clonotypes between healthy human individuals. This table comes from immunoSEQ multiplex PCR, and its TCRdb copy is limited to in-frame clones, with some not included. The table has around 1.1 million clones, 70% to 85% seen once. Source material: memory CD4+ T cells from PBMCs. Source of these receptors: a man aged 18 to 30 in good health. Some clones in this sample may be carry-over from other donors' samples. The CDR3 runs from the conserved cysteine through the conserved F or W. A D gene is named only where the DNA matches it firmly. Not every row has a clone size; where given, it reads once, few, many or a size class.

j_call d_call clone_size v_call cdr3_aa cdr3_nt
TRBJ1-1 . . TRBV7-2 CASSLYGGDTEAFF TGTGCCAGCAGCTTGTACGGGGGCGACACTGAAGCTTTCTTT
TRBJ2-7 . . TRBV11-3 CASSPGFGPKAGEQYF TGTGCCAGCAGCCCTGGTTTCGGCCCGAAGGCCGGCGAGCAGTACTTC
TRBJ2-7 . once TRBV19 CASSIEGRNERYF TGTGCCAGTAGTATTGAGGGCAGGAACGAGCGGTACTTC
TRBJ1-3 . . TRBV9 CASSVAAGTSGNTIYF TGTGCCAGCAGCGTAGCGGCAGGCACCTCTGGAAACACCATATATTTT
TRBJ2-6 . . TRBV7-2 CASRQNSGANVLTF TGTGCCAGCAGGCAAAACTCTGGGGCCAACGTCCTGACTTTC
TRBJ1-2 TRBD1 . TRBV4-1 CASSQDHGTGVRGYTF TGCGCCAGCAGCCAAGATCACGGGACAGGGGTTCGGGGCTACACCTTC
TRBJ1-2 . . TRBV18 CASSPQGPLLWSYTF TGTGCCAGCTCACCACAGGGGCCCTTGCTTTGGAGTTACACCTTC
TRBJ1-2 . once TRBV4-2 CASSQVRGGRLRGYTF TGTGCCAGCAGCCAAGTGCGCGGCGGCAGGCTCCGTGGCTACACCTTC
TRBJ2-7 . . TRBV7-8 CASSPDYEQYF TGTGCCAGCAGCCCTGACTACGAGCAGTACTTC
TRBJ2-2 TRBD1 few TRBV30 CASSSGGAFPGELFF TGTGCCTCCTCATCAGGGGGCGCCTTCCCCGGGGAGCTGTTTTTT
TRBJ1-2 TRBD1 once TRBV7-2 CASSTGQGSYGYTF TGTGCCAGCAGCACTGGACAGGGATCCTATGGCTACACCTTC
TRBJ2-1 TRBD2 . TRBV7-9 CASSLGAGVYRFF TGTGCCAGCAGCTTAGGCGCGGGGGTCTATCGGTTCTTC
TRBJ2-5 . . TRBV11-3 CASSLGETQYF TGTGCCAGCAGCTTAGGGGAGACCCAGTACTTC
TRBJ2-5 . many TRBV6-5 CASSPDNRETQYF TGTGCCAGCAGCCCCGACAACCGGGAGACCCAGTACTTC
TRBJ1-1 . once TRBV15 CATSRVEGGDTEAFF TGTGCCACCAGCAGAGTTGAAGGAGGGGACACTGAAGCTTTCTTT
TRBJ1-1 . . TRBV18 CASSPQGPLISQAFF TGTGCCAGCTCACCACAGGGGCCCCTTATTTCACAAGCTTTCTTT
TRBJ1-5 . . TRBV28 CASSLGGSNQPQHF TGTGCCAGCAGTTTGGGGGGGAGCAATCAGCCCCAGCATTTT
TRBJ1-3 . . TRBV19 CASNLNGGTGNTIYF TGTGCCAGTAACCTAAATGGGGGAACTGGAAACACCATATATTTT
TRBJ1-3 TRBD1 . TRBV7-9 CASSFGGQASSGNTIYF TGTGCCAGCAGCTTCGGGGGACAGGCAAGCTCTGGAAACACCATATATTTT
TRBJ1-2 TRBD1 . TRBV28 CASSSGRGRASYGYTF TGTGCCAGCAGTTCGGGCAGGGGGCGCGCATCCTATGGCTACACCTTC
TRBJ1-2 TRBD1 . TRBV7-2 CASSLGDSLSGRKYGYTF TGTGCCAGCAGCTTGGGGGACAGCCTCTCAGGGAGAAAATATGGCTACACCTTC
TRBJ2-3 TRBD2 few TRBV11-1 CASSASGAGTDTQYF TGTGCCAGCTCGGCTAGCGGAGCGGGGACAGATACGCAGTATTTT
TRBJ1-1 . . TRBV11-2 CASSLNDFLEAFF TGTGCCAGCAGCTTAAACGATTTTCTTGAAGCTTTCTTT
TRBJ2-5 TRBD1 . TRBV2 CASNRDRGVETQYF TGTGCCAGCAACCGGGACAGGGGAGTAGAGACCCAGTACTTC
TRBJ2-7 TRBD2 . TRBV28 CASRYTSGRALEQYF TGTGCCAGCAGATACACTAGCGGGAGGGCCCTCGAGCAGTACTTC
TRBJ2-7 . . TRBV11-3 CASSLPINYEQYF TGTGCCAGCAGCTTGCCAATTAACTACGAGCAGTACTTC
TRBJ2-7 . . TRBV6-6 CASSYSVHEQYF TGTGCCAGCAGTTACTCGGTCCACGAGCAGTACTTC
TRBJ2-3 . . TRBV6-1 CASSVFSDTQYF TGTGCCAGCAGTGTGTTCTCAGATACGCAGTATTTT
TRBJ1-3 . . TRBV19 CASSAGLRNTIYF TGTGCCAGTAGTGCGGGACTTCGGAACACCATATATTTT
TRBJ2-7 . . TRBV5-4 CASSLGLSSYEQYF TGTGCCAGCAGCTTAGGACTAAGCTCCTACGAGCAGTACTTC
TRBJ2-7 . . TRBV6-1 CASSVEVWGTYEQYF TGTGCCAGCAGTGTCGAGGTTTGGGGGACCTACGAGCAGTACTTC
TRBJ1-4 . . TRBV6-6 CASVGENGEKLFF TGTGCCAGCGTAGGGGAGAACGGTGAAAAACTGTTTTTT
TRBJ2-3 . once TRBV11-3 CASSPGTKDTQYF TGTGCCAGCAGCCCCGGGACAAAGGATACGCAGTATTTT
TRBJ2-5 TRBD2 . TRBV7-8 CASSIRTSGDQETQYF TGTGCCAGCAGCATCCGGACTAGCGGAGACCAAGAGACCCAGTACTTC
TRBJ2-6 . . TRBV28 CASRALPLGAGANVLTF TGTGCCAGCAGGGCCTTACCTTTAGGGGCTGGGGCCAACGTCCTGACTTTC
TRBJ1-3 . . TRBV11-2 CASSLDRLRRHSGNTIYF TGTGCCAGCAGCTTAGACCGATTACGGCGACACTCTGGAAACACCATATATTTT
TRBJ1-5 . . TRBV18 CACSTGSNQPQHF TGTGCGTGTTCGACAGGTAGCAATCAGCCCCAGCATTTT
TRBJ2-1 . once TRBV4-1 CASSQDPDYNEQFF TGCGCCAGCAGCCAAGATCCGGACTACAATGAGCAGTTCTTC
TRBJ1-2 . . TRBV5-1 CASSSGDGNYGYTF TGCGCCAGCAGCTCCGGGGACGGTAACTATGGCTACACCTTC
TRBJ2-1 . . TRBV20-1 CSAENNEQFF TGCAGTGCGGAAAACAATGAGCAGTTCTTC
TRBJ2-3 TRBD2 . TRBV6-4 CASSDSGLAGDTQYF TGTGCCAGCAGTGACTCGGGACTAGCAGGAGATACGCAGTATTTT
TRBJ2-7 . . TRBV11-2 CASSLLGEQYF TGTGCCAGCAGCTTGCTGGGTGAGCAGTACTTC
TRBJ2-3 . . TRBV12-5 CASGRGRAQYF TGTGCTAGTGGCCGGGGGAGAGCGCAGTATTTT
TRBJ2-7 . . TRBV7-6 CASSLGVGNEQYF TGTGCCAGCAGCTTAGGGGTGGGCAACGAGCAGTACTTC
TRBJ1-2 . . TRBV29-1 CSVGEGVSYGYTF TGCAGCGTCGGGGAGGGGGTCAGCTATGGCTACACCTTC
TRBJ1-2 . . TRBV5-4 CASSRANYGYTF TGTGCCAGCTCCAGGGCTAACTATGGCTACACCTTC
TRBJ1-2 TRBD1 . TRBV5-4 CASSFERTGSSNYGYTF TGTGCCAGCAGCTTCGAGAGGACAGGGTCTTCTAACTATGGCTACACCTTC
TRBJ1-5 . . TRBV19 CASSIGGFNQPQHF TGTGCCAGTAGTATCGGCGGATTCAATCAGCCCCAGCATTTT
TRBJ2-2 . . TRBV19 CASSIGRTGELFF TGTGCCAGTAGTATTGGGCGGACCGGGGAGCTGTTTTTT
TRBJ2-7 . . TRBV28 CASRAALGGQGGDEQYF TGTGCCAGCAGGGCGGCCCTAGGCGGGCAGGGAGGCGACGAGCAGTACTTC
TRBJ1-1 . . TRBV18 CASSPDQGIDTEAFF TGTGCCAGCTCACCAGATCAGGGAATCGACACTGAAGCTTTCTTT
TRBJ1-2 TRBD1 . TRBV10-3 CAAGQGPGYGYTF TGCGCGGCGGGACAGGGGCCAGGCTATGGCTACACCTTC
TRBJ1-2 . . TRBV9 CASSVSSLGGGYTF TGTGCCAGCAGCGTATCCTCCCTGGGGGGTGGCTACACCTTC
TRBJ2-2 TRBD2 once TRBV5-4 CASSRGLAATGELFF TGTGCCAGCAGCAGAGGACTAGCGGCAACGGGGGAGCTGTTTTTT